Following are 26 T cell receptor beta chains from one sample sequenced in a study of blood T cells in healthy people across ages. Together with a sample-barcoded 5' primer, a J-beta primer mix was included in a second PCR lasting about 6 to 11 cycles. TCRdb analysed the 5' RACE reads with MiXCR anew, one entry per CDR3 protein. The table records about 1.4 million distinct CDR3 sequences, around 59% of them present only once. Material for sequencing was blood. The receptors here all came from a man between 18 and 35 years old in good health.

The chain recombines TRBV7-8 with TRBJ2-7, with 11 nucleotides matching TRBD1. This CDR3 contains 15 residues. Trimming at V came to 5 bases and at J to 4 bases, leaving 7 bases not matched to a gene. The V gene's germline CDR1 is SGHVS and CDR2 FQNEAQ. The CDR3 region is CASSPTGQGEYEQYF. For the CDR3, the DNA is TGTGCCAGCAGCCCGACGGGACAGGGGGAATACGAGCAGTACTTC.

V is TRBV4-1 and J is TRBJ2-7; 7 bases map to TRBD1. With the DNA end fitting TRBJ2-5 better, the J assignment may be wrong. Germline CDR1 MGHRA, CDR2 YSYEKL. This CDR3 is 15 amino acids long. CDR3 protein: CASSQGGTVQETQYF. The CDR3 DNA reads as TGCGCCAGCAGCCAAGGAGGGACAGTCCAAGAGACCCAGTACTTC.

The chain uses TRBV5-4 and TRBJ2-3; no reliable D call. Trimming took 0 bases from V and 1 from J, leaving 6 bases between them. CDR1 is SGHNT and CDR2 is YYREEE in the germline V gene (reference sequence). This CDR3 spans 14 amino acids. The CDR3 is CASSLVQRTDTQYF. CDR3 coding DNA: TGTGCCAGCAGCTTGGTACAGCGCACAGATACGCAGTATTTT.

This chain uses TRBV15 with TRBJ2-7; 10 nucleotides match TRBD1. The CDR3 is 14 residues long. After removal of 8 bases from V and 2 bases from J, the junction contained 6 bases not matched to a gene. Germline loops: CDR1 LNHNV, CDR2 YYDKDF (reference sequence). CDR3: CATRSGTGAYEQYF. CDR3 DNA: TGTGCCACCCGATCCGGGACAGGGGCCTACGAGCAGTACTTC.

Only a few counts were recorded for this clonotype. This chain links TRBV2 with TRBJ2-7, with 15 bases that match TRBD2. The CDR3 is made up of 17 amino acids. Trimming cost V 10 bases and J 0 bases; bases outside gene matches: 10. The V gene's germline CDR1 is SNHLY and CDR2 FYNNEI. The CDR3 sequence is CATFRTSGRGSSYEQYF. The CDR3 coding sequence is TGTGCCACTTTCAGGACTAGCGGGAGGGGCAGCTCCTACGAGCAGTACTTC.

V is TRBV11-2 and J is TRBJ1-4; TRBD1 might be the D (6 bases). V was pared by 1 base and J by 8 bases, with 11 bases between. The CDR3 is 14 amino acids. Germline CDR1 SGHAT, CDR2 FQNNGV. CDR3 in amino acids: CASSLGSGDEKLFF. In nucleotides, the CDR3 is TGTGCCAGCAGCTTAGGGTCAGGGGACGAAAAACTGTTTTTT.

The DNA for the CDR3 is TGTGCCAGCAGCCTCGTGAGGTACAGGGAGGACAATGAGCAGTTCTTC. It specifies CASSLVRYREDNEQFF. The chain links TRBV7-2 to TRBJ2-1; D tentatively fits TRBD1 or TRBD2 (6 bases each). Germline V gene data show CDR1 as SGHTA and CDR2 as FQGNSA. Trimming shortened V by 5 bases and J by 5 bases, and 19 bases separated the two germline ends. The CDR3 length is 16 residues.

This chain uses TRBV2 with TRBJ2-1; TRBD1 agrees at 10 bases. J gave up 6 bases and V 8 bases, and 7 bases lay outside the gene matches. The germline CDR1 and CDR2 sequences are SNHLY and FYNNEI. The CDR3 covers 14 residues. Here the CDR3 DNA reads TGTGCCAGCCTGACAGGGGGCGCGGTCAATGAGCAGTTCTTC. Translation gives CASLTGGAVNEQFF.

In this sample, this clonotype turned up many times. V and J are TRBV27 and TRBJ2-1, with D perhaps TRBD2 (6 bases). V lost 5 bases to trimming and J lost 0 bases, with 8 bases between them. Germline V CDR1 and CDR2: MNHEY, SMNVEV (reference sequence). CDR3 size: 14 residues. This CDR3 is CASSAGSSYNEQFF. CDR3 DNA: TGTGCCAGCAGTGCGGGGAGCTCCTACAATGAGCAGTTCTTC.

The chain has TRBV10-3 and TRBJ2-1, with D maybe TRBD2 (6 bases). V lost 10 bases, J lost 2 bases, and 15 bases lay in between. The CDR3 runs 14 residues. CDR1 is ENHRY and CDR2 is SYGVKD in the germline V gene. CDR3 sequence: CATTHGGTYNEQFF. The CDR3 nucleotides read TGTGCCACAACCCATGGGGGGACCTACAATGAGCAGTTCTTC.

The CDR3, as DNA: TGTGCCAGCAGTCCTTTAGCGGGAGGAGTTTTCGGTGAGCAGTTCTTC. Translating gives CASSPLAGGVFGEQFF. V gene TRBV6-5 combines with J gene TRBJ2-1; 10 bases agree with TRBD2. V was clipped by 5 bases and J by 9 bases; unmatched bases: 13. From germline, CDR1 is MNHEY and CDR2 SVGAGI. This CDR3 comprises 16 residues.

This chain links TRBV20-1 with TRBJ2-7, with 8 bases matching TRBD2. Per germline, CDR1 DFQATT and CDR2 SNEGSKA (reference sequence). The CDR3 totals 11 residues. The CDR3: CSGGVLREQYF. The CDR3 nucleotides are TGCAGCGGGGGGGTCCTTCGCGAGCAGTACTTC.

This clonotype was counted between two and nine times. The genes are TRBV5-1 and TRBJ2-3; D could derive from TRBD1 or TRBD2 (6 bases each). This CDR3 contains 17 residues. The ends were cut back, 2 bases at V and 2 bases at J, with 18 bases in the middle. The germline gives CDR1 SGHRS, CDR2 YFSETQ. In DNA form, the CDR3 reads TGCGCCAGCAGCTTTCTCCGGGGGCCAGAAATCACAGATACGCAGTATTTT. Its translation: CASSFLRGPEITDTQYF. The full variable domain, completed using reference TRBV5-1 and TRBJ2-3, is KAGVTQTPRYLIKTRGQQVTLSCSPISGHRSVSWYQQTPGQGLQFLFEYFSETQRNKGNFPGRFSGRQFSNSRSEMNVSTLELGDSALYLCASSFLRGPEITDTQYFGPGTRLTVL.

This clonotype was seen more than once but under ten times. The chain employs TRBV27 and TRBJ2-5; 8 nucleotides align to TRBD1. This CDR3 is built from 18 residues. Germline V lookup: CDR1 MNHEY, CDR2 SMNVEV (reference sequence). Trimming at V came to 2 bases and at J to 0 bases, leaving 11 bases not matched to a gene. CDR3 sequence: CASSLSRGTGLYQETQYF. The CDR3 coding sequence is TGTGCCAGCAGTTTAAGTCGGGGGACAGGTCTGTACCAAGAGACCCAGTACTTC.

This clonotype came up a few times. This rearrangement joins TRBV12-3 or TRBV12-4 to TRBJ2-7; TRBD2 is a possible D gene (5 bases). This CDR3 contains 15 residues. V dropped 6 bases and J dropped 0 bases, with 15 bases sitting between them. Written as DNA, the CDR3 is TGTGCCAGCAGGCGGAGGAGTAGGAGCTCCTACGAGCAGTACTTC. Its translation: CASRRRSRSSYEQYF.

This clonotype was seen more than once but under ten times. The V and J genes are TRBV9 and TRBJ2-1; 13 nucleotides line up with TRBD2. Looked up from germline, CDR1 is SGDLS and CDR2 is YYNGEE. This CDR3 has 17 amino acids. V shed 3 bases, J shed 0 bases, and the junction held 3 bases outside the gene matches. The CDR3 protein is CASSARTSGSSYNEQFF. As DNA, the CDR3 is TGTGCCAGCAGCGCCCGGACTAGCGGGAGCTCCTACAATGAGCAGTTCTTC.

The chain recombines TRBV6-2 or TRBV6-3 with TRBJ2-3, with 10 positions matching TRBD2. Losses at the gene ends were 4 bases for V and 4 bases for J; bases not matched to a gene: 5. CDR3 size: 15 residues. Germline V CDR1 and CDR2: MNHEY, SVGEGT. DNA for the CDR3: TGTGCCAGCAGTTCAGCGGGGGGGCGTCCAGATACGCAGTATTTT. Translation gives CASSSAGGRPDTQYF.

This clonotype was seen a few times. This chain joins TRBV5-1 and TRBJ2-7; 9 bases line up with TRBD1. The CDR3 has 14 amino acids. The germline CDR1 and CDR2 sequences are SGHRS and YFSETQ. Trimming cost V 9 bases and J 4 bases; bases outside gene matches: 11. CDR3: CATKVGTGLYEQYF. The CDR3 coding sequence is TGCGCCACAAAGGTCGGGACAGGGCTATACGAGCAGTACTTC.

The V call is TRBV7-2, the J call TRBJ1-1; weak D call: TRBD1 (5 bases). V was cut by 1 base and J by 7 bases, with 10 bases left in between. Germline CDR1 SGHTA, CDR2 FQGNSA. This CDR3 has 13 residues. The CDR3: CASSLEWGGEAFF. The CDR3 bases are TGTGCCAGCAGCTTAGAATGGGGCGGTGAAGCTTTCTTT.

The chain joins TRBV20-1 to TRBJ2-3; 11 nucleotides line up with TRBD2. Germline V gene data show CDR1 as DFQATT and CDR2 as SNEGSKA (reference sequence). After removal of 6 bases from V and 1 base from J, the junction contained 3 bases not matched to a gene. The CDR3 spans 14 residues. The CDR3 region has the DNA TGCAGTGCCCATAGCGGGGGGGGCACAGATACGCAGTATTTT. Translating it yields CSAHSGGGTDTQYF.

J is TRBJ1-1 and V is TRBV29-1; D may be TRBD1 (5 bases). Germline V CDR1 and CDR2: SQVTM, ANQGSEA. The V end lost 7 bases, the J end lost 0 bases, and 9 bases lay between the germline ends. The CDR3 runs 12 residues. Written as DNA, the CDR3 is TGCAGCGGGGGGTCCATGAACACTGAAGCTTTCTTT. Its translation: CSGGSMNTEAFF.

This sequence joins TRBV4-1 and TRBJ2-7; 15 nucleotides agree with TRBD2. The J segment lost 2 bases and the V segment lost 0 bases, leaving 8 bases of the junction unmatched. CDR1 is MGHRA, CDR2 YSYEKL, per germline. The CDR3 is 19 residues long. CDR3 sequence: CASSQEGLAGGPNAYEQYF. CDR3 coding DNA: TGCGCCAGCAGCCAAGAGGGACTAGCGGGGGGCCCGAACGCCTACGAGCAGTACTTC.

In DNA, the CDR3 is TGTGCCAGCAGTTACAGTTTGGGGGACATTAGCAATCAGCCCCAGCATTTT. It yields the protein CASSYSLGDISNQPQHF. This rearrangement joins TRBV6-2 or TRBV6-3 to TRBJ1-5; D is possibly TRBD1 (6 bases). The germline V gene encodes CDR1 MNHEY and CDR2 SVGEGT. Trimming removed 2 bases from V and 0 bases from J, with 14 bases in between. The CDR3 is made up of 17 amino acids.

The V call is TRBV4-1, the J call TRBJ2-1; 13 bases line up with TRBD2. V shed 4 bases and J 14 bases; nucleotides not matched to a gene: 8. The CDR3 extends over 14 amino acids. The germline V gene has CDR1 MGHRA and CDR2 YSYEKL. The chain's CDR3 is CASSPGLAGVRKFF. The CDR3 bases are TGCGCCAGCAGCCCCGGACTAGCGGGGGTACGGAAGTTCTTC.

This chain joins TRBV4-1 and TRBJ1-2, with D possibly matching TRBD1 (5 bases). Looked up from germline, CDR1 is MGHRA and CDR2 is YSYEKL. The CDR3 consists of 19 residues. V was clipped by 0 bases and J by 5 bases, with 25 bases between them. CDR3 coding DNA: TGCGCCAGCAGCCAAGATGAATTTAAGGGCAGGGATTCCCTATATGGCTACACCTTC. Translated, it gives CASSQDEFKGRDSLYGYTF.

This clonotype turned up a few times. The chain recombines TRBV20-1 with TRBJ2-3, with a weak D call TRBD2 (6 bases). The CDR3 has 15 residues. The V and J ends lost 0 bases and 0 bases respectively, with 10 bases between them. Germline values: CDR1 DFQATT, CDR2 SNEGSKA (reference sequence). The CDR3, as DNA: TGCAGTGCTAGAGACGGGAGTTCTAGCACAGATACGCAGTATTTT. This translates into CSARDGSSSTDTQYF.